The clone carrying this T cell receptor beta chain appeared once. This sample was included in a study of glioma-infiltrating T cells after dendritic cell vaccination. This sample's time point: after dendritic cell vaccination, including at tumor progression/relapse. All glioblastoma patients lacked an isocitrate dehydrogenase mutation. Before vaccination, two weeks after the third vaccination, and at progression, PBMC were collected. J was trimmed by 2 bases and V by 5 bases; bases with no gene match: 3. Germline-derived CDR1 and CDR2 are SGHAT and FQNNGV. The CDR3 sequence is 13 residues long. The primer mix had 60 V beta and 13 J beta primers. Only in-frame clones appear in the TCRdb table, and some are missing; sequencing was by immunoSEQ multiplex PCR. The top ten clones hold less than 7% of a sample with about 90,000 clones, roughly four fifths of them seen once.

This TCR was recovered from a human donor with glioblastoma. The chain is built from TRBV11-2 and TRBJ2-7; 7 bases are a match to TRBD2. The specimen was blood, collected after dendritic cell vaccination. The CDR3 region has the DNA TGTGCCAGCAGCGGGACTACAACCTACGAGCAGTACTTC. Its translation is CASSGTTTYEQYF.